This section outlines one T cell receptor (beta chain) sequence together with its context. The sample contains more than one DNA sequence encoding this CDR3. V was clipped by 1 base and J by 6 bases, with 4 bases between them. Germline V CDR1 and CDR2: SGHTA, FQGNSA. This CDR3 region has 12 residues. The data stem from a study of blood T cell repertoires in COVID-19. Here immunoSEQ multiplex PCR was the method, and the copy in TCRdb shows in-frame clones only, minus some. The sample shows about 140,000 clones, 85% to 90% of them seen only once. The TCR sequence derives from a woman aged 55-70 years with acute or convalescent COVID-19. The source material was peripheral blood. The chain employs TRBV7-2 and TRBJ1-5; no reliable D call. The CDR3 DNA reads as TGTGCCAGCAGCTTAGACAGTCAGCCCCAGCATTTT. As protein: CASSLDSQPQHF.